Listed here are 17 T cell receptor beta chains from one sample, sequenced in a study of T cell responses to AZD1222 COVID-19 vaccine (dated by TCRdb to about 2021). The intended sense of this specimen's time point label: baseline before first vaccination. Libraries were prepared through the immunoSEQ multiplex PCR assay. TCRdb carries this immuneACCESS record with in-frame sequences only. Its versions omit some clonotypes, under half of them owing to an unresolved V gene in the studies checked, with the rest unexplained. The sample yields more than 80,000 clones; 85% to 90% were counted once. The biggest ten clones account for approximately 5.4% of the sample. Specimen: peripheral blood, collected on day 0 of AZD1222 vaccination. The receptor source for this set is an adult in good health.

V is TRBV5-1 and J is TRBJ1-1; D may be TRBD1 (5 bases). Germline V gene sequence: CDR1 SGHRS, CDR2 YFSETQ. V was clipped by 4 bases and J by 6 bases, with 13 bases between them. The CDR3 totals 13 residues. The CDR3 protein is CASSRQGGSEAFF. The CDR3, as DNA: TGCGCCAGCAGCAGGCAGGGCGGGTCTGAAGCTTTCTTT.

The chain uses TRBV21-1 and TRBJ2-1; the DNA was not used to check the table's D call, TRBD2. TRBV21-1 is given as a pseudogene. The CDR3 covers 15 residues. The CDR3 sequence is CASTPRGGPYNEQFF. The DNA for the CDR3 is TGTGCCAGCACCCCACGGGGGGGCCCTTACAATGAGCAGTTCTTC.

V gene TRBV28 combines with J gene TRBJ2-1; no definite D call. CDR1 and CDR2 (germline): MDHEN, SYDVKM. The CDR3 runs to 11 residues. CDR3 region: CVSTSFAEQFF. CDR3 DNA sequence: TGTGTCTCTACGAGTTTCGCTGAGCAGTTCTTC.

The chain carries TRBV25-1 and TRBJ2-7, with 8 nucleotides matching TRBD1. With 3 bases clipped from V and 5 bases from J, the junction kept 12 bases outside the gene matches. From germline, CDR1 is MGHDK and CDR2 SYGVNS. CDR3 size: 16 residues. CDR3 nucleotides: TGTGCCAGCAGTGATTCCAGGGGGCTTCCCAGGAACGAGCAGTACTTC. It yields the protein CASSDSRGLPRNEQYF.

V gene TRBV19 combines with J gene TRBJ1-1, with D possibly TRBD1 on 6 matching bases. There are 13 residues in the CDR3. V lost 6 bases and J lost 8, with 16 bases in between. Looked up from germline, CDR1 is LNHDA and CDR2 is SQIVND (reference sequence). The CDR3 sequence: CASSLRGLKEAFF. DNA of the CDR3: TGTGCCAGTAGCCTCAGGGGCTTGAAGGAAGCTTTCTTT.

The chain couples TRBV7-2 to TRBJ1-5; the D is unclear. Trimming shortened V by 4 bases and J by 8 bases, and 12 bases separated the two germline ends. Germline V gene sequence: CDR1 SGHTA, CDR2 FQGNSA. The CDR3 sequence is 13 residues long. The CDR3 region has the DNA TGTGCCAGCAGCTATCTTCGGCTGGAGCCCCAGCATTTT. Translated, it gives CASSYLRLEPQHF.

V and J are TRBV2 and TRBJ1-1, with D perhaps TRBD1 (5 bases). Germline V gene lookup returns CDR1 SNHLY and CDR2 FYNNEI. CDR3 length equals 14 residues. The ends were cut back, 2 bases at V and 1 base at J, with 8 bases in the middle. This chain's CDR3 is CASSERGRNTEAFF. CDR3 coding DNA: TGTGCCAGCAGTGAAAGGGGTCGGAACACTGAAGCTTTCTTT.

In its sample, this clone was seen once. Written as DNA, the CDR3 is TGTGCCAGCAGCCGGCCGGGACGGTTCAACACTGAAGCTTTCTTT. Amino acids: CASSRPGRFNTEAFF. The chain uses TRBV6-2 or TRBV6-3 and TRBJ1-1; D is perhaps TRBD1 (5 bases). Per germline, CDR1 MNHEY and CDR2 SVGEGT. The V gene lost 6 bases and the J gene lost 2 bases, with 16 bases spanning the gap. This CDR3 is built from 15 residues.

The rearrangement links TRBV27 to TRBJ1-3; D may be TRBD1 (5 bases). From germline, CDR1 is MNHEY and CDR2 SMNVEV (reference sequence). The CDR3 length is 14 residues. V was trimmed by 3 bases and J by 4 bases, leaving 10 bases between them. The CDR3 spells CASSLQGLGNTIYF. In nucleotides, the CDR3 is TGTGCCAGCAGTTTGCAGGGCCTGGGAAACACCATATATTTT.

This chain joins TRBV19 and TRBJ1-3, with D possibly TRBD1 on 6 matching bases. With 7 bases removed from V and 7 bases from J, the gap between germline ends came to 11 bases. Germline CDR1 reads LNHDA; CDR2 reads SQIVND (reference sequence). This CDR3 comprises 12 residues. The CDR3 reads CASNDRRNTIYF. In nucleotides, the CDR3 is TGTGCCAGTAATGACAGGCGGAACACCATATATTTT.

The chain carries TRBV10-3 and TRBJ2-7, with D possibly TRBD1 on 6 matching bases. CDR1 and CDR2 from the germline V gene are ENHRY and SYGVKD. The CDR3 runs to 12 residues. The V gene lost 6 bases and the J gene lost 5 bases, with 11 bases spanning the gap. DNA for the CDR3: TGTGCCATCAGGAAAGAGGGGGACGAGCAGTACTTC. It codes for CAIRKEGDEQYF.

V is TRBV11-2 and J is TRBJ1-6; D remains ambiguous. The ends were cut back, 3 bases at V and 6 bases at J, with 0 bases in the middle. CDR3 length: 11 amino acids. The germline V gene encodes CDR1 SGHAT and CDR2 FQNNGV. CDR3 nucleotide sequence: TGTGCCAGCAGCTTTAATTCACCCCTCCACTTT. Its translation is CASSFNSPLHF.

J is TRBJ1-2 and V is TRBV12-3 or TRBV12-4, with 7 bases identical to TRBD1. J lost 4 bases, V lost 3 bases, and 2 bases had no gene match. The CDR3 extends over 13 amino acids. CDR3 DNA sequence: TGTGCCAGCAGTTTCGGACAGGCCTATGGCTACACCTTC. It codes for CASSFGQAYGYTF.

The rearrangement links TRBV7-9 to TRBJ2-7; D possibly corresponds to TRBD1 (6 bases). The germline V and J ends were trimmed by 4 bases and 8 bases, with 12 bases remaining between them. Germline V CDR1 and CDR2: SEHNR, FQNEAQ (reference sequence). The CDR3 loop spans 12 amino acids. The CDR3 DNA is TGTGCCAGCAGCTCATACCAGGGGAAGCAGTACTTC. Its protein is CASSSYQGKQYF.

The chain combines TRBV11-3 with TRBJ2-1, with 8 bases identical to TRBD2. Germline lookup yields CDR1 SGHNT and CDR2 YENEEA. J was trimmed by 0 bases and V by 5 bases; bases with no gene match: 9. CDR3 length: 17 residues. This CDR3 reads CASSATSGQSSYNEQFF. The CDR3 DNA reads as TGTGCCAGCAGCGCTACTAGCGGTCAGAGCTCCTACAATGAGCAGTTCTTC.

The gene calls are TRBV4-3 and TRBJ2-2, with unresolved D. CDR1 is LGHNA, CDR2 YSLEER, per germline. V gave up 3 bases and J gave up 7 bases, with 12 bases separating them. The CDR3 spans 14 residues. The CDR3 here is CASSQYIGHGELFF. For the CDR3, the DNA is TGCGCCAGCAGCCAGTATATTGGTCACGGGGAGCTGTTTTTT.

The chain links TRBV27 to TRBJ2-7; 9 nucleotides align to TRBD1. V lost 5 bases to trimming and J lost 5 bases; unmatched junction nucleotides: 10. The CDR3 extends over 15 amino acids. Germline V gene data show CDR1 as MNHEY and CDR2 as SMNVEV (reference sequence). Written as DNA, the CDR3 is TGTGCCAGCAGTGGGGCGGGGGACAGGGTCCACGAGCAGTACTTC. It encodes CASSGAGDRVHEQYF.